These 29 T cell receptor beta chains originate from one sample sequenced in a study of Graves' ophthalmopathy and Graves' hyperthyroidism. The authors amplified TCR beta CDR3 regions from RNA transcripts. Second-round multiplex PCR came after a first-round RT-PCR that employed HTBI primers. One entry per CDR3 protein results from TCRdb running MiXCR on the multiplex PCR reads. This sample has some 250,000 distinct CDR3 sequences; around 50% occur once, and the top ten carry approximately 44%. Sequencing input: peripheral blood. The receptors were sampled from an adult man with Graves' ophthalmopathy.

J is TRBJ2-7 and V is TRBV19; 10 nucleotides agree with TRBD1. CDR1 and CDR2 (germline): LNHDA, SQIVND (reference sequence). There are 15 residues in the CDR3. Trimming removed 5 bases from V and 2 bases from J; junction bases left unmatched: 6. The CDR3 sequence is CASSARDRGPYEQYF. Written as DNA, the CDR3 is TGTGCCAGTAGTGCTCGGGACAGGGGACCCTACGAGCAGTACTTC. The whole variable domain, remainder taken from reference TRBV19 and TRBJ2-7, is DGGITQSPKYLFRKEGQNVTLSCEQNLNHDAMYWYRQDPGQGLRLIYYSQIVNDFQKGDIAEGYSVSREKKESFPLTVTSAQKNPTAFYLCASSARDRGPYEQYFGPGTRLTVT.

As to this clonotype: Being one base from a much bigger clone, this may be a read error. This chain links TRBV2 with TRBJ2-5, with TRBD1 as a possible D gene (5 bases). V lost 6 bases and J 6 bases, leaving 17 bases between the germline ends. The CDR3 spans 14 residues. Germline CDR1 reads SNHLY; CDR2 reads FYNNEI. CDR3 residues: CASSDPRQQKTQYF. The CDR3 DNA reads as TGTGCCAGCAGCGATCCTCGACAGCAAAAGACCCAGTACTTC.

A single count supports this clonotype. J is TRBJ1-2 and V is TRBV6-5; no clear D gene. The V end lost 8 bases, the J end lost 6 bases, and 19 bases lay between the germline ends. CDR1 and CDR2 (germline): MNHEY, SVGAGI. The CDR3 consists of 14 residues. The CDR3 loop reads CASSPLGLGDGYTF. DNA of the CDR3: TGTGCCAGCTCACCCCTCGGGCTCGGCGATGGCTACACCTTC.

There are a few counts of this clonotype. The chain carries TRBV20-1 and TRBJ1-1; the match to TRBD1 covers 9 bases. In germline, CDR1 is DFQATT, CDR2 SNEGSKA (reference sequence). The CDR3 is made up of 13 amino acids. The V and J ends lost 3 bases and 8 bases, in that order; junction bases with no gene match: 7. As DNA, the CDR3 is TGCAGTGCTAGGGGGACAGGGATAGGAGAAGCTTTCTTT. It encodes CSARGTGIGEAFF.

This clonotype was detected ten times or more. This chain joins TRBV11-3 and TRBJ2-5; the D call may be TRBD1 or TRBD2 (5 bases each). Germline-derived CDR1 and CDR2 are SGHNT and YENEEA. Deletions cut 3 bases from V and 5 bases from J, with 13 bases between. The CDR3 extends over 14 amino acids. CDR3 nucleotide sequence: TGTGCCAGCAGCTTTGAGGGACGGCCGGAGACCCAGTACTTC. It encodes CASSFEGRPETQYF.

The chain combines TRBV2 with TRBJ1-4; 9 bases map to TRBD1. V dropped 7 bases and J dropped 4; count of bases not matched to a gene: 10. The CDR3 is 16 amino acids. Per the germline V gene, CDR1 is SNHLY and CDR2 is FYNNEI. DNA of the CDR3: TGTGCCAGCAAGACGGGACAGGGAATTCGTAATGAAAAACTGTTTTTT. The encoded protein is CASKTGQGIRNEKLFF.

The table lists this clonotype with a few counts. The CDR3 reads CASSLGPSGNTEAFF. The DNA for the CDR3 is TGTGCCAGCAGCTTAGGACCTTCCGGGAACACTGAAGCTTTCTTT. The chain recombines TRBV11-2 with TRBJ1-1; D ambiguous. The germline gives CDR1 SGHAT, CDR2 FQNNGV. This CDR3 region has 15 residues. V lost 1 base and J lost 1, with 10 bases in between.

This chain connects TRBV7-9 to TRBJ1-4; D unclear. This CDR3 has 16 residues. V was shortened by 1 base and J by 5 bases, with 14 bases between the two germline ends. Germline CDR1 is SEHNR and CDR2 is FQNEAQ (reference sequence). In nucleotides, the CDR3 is TGTGCCAGCAGCTTAGGGACGGCGCTAAACAATGAAAAACTGTTTTTT. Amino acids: CASSLGTALNNEKLFF. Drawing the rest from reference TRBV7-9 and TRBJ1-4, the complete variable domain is DTGVSQNPRHKITKRGQNVTFRCDPISEHNRLYWYRQTLGQGPEFLTYFQNEAQLEKSRLLSDRFSAERPKGSFSTLEIQRTEQGDSAMYLCASSLGTALNNEKLFFGSGTQLSVL.

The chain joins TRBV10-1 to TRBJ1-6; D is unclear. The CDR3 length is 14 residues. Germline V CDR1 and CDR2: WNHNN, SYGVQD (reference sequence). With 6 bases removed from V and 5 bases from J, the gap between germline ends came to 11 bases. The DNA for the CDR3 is TGCGCCAGCAGATCCGACGGAGATAATTCACCCCTCCACTTT. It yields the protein CASRSDGDNSPLHF.

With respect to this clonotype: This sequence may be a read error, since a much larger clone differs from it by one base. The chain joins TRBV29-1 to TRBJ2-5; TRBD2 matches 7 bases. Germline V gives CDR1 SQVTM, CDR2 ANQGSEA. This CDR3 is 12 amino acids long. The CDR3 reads CSVVSAGETQSF. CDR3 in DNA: TGCAGCGTTGTTTCGGCGGGAGAGACCCAGTCCTTC.

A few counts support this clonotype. The CDR3 spells CASSEAGARAGYTF. The CDR3 DNA follows: TGTGCCAGCAGTGAAGCGGGAGCCAGAGCTGGCTACACCTTC. The chain joins TRBV2 to TRBJ1-2; D call uncertain. The CDR3 has 14 amino acids. Germline-derived CDR1 and CDR2 are SNHLY and FYNNEI. V lost 0 bases and J lost 7, with 12 bases in between.

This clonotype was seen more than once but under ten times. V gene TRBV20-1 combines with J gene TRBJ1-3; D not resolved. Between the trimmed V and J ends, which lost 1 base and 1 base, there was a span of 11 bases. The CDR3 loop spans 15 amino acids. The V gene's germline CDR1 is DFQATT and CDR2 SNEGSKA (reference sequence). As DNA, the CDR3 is TGCAGTGCTAGAGCCTTGGAGGGATCTGGAAACACCATATATTTT. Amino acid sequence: CSARALEGSGNTIYF.

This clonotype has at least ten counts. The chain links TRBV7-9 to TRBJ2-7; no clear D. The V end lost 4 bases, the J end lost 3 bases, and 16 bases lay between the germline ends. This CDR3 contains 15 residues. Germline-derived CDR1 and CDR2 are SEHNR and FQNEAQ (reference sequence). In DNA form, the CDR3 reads TGTGCCAGCAGCTCCGGCCCTAGGAGTTTCTACGAGCAGTACTTC. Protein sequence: CASSSGPRSFYEQYF.

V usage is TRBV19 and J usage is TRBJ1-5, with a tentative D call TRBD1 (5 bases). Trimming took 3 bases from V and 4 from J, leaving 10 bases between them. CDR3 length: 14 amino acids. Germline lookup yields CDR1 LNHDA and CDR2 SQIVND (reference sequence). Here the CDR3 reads CASSIRGFNQPQHF. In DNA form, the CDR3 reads TGTGCCAGTAGTATTCGGGGGTTTAATCAGCCCCAGCATTTT.

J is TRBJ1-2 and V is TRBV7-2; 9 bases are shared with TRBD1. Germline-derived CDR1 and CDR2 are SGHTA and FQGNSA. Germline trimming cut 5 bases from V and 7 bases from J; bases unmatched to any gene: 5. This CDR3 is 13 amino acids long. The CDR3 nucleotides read TGTGCCAGCAGCAGGGGACAGGGCTTTGGCTACACCTTC. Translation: CASSRGQGFGYTF.

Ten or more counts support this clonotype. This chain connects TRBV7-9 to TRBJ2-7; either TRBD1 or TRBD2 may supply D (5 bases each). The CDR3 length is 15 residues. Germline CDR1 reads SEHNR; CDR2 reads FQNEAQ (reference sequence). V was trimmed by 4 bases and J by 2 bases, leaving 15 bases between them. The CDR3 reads CASSSSGTDAYEQYF. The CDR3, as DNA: TGTGCCAGCAGCTCATCCGGGACGGACGCCTACGAGCAGTACTTC.

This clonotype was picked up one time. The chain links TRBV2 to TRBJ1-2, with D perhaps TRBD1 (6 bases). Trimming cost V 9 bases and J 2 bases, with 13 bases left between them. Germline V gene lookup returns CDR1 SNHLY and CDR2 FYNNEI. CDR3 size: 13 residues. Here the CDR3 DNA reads TGTGCCAGTAAGGTAACAGGGAACTATGGCTACACCTTC. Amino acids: CASKVTGNYGYTF.

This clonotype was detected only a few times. The CDR3 DNA is TGCAGTGCTAGAGATTTTGGCAGGGAGGAGGGAACTAATGAAAAACTGTTTTTT. It translates to CSARDFGREEGTNEKLFF. This chain connects TRBV20-1 to TRBJ1-4; possibly TRBD1 for D (5 bases). Germline assignment: CDR1 DFQATT and CDR2 SNEGSKA (reference sequence). This CDR3 is built from 18 residues. V gave up 0 bases and J gave up 1 base, with 18 bases separating them.

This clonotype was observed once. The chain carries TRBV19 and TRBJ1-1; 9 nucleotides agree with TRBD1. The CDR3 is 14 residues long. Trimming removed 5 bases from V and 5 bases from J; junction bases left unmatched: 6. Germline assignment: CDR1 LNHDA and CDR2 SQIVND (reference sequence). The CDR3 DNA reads TGTGCCAGTAGTGAGGACAGGGGAGGGACTGAAGCTTTCTTT. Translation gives CASSEDRGGTEAFF. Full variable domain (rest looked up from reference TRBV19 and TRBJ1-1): DGGITQSPKYLFRKEGQNVTLSCEQNLNHDAMYWYRQDPGQGLRLIYYSQIVNDFQKGDIAEGYSVSREKKESFPLTVTSAQKNPTAFYLCASSEDRGGTEAFFGQGTRLTVV.

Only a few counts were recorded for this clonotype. The CDR3 loop is CASSAFTGYTEAFF. In DNA form, the CDR3 reads TGTGCCAGCAGCGCCTTCACTGGATACACTGAAGCTTTCTTT. The chain recombines TRBV3-1 with TRBJ1-1; no firm D call. The CDR3 is 14 residues long. V shed 5 bases and J shed 3 bases, with 13 bases lying between them. Germline values: CDR1 LGHDT, CDR2 YNNKEL (reference sequence).

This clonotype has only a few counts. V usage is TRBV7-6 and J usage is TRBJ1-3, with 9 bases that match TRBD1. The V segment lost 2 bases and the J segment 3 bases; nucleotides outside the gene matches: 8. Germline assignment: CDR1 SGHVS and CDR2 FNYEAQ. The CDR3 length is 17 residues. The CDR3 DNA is TGTGCCAGCAGCTTATTCGGGACAGGGTTGGGTGGAAACACCATATATTTT. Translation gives CASSLFGTGLGGNTIYF.

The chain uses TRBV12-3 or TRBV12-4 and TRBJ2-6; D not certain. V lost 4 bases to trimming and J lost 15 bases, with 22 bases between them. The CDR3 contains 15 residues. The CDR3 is CASSSPPGRNEDLTF. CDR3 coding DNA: TGTGCCAGCAGTTCCCCTCCTGGACGGAATGAGGACCTGACTTTC.

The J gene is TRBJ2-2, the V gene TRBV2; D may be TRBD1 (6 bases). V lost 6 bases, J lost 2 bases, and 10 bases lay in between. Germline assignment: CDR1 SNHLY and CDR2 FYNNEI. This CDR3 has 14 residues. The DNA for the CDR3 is TGTGCCAGCAGGAGGGACACAAACACCGGGGAGCTGTTTTTT. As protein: CASRRDTNTGELFF.

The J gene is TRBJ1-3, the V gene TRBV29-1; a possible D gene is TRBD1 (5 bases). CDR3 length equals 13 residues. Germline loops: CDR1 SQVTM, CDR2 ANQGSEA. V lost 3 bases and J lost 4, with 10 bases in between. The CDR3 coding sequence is TGCAGCGTTGAGGGGGGAGCCGGAAACACCATATATTTT. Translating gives CSVEGGAGNTIYF.

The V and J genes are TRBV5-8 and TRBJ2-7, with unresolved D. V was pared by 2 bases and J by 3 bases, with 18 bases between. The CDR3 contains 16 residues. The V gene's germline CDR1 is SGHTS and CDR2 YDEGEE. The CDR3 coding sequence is TGTGCCAGCAGCTTCGGTGGTGGCAGCTCCGTCTACGAGCAGTACTTC. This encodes CASSFGGGSSVYEQYF. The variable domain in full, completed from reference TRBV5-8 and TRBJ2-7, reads EAGVTQSPTHLIKTRGQQATLRCSPISGHTSVYWYQQALGLGLQFLLWYDEGEERNRGNFPPRFSGRQFPNYSSELNVNALELEDSALYLCASSFGGGSSVYEQYFGPGTRLTVT.

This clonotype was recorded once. The CDR3 DNA reads as TGCAGCAGGCTCGGGACAGGGCGGGAGACCCAGTACTTC. Its protein product is CSRLGTGRETQYF. The chain links TRBV29-1 to TRBJ2-5; TRBD1 agrees at 9 bases. The V gene end was trimmed by 8 bases and the J gene end by 5 bases; junction bases not matched to a gene: 9. Germline CDR1 and CDR2: SQVTM and ANQGSEA. CDR3 length: 13 residues.

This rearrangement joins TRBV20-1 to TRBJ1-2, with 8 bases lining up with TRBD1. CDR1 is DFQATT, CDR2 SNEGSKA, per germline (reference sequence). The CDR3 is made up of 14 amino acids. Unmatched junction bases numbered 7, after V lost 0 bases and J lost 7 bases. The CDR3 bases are TGCAGTGCTAGAGACCCGCAGGGGGCTCGTGGCTACACCTTC. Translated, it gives CSARDPQGARGYTF.

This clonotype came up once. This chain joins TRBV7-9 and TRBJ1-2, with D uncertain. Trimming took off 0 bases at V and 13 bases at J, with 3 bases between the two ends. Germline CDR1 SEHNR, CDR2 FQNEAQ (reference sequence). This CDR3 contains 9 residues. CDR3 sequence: CASSLAPTF. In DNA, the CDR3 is TGTGCCAGCAGCTTAGCGCCCACCTTC.

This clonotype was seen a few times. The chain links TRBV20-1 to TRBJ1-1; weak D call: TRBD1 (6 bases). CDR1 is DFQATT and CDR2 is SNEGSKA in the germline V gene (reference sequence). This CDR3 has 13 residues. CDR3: CSPRGHGSTEAFF. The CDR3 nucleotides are TGCAGCCCCCGGGGACACGGGTCGACTGAAGCTTTCTTT.